Reported below is one T cell receptor (beta chain). No cognate antigen has been identified for it. A junction end diverges from the germline sequence, so it may reflect a read error. The CDR3 holds 15 amino acids from the cysteine to the phenylalanine. The kept DNA is CDR3 alone, 45 bases in frame from the first base. Taken from the germline V gene, the CDR1 and CDR2 loops are SNHLY and FYNNEI. The source of the sample is a study of CD8+CD57+ T cells in acquired aplastic anemia (dated by TCRdb to about 2018). At the level of the whole study: On average, sorted CD4+ and CD8+ cells yielded roughly 3.4 ug of extracted DNA, with a range of about 0.17 to 27.4 ug. For healthy donor samples, the average read count was about 10 million for CD4+ cells and roughly 12 million for CD8+ cells. Paper-wide results and their limitations: No significant difference in CD8+ Simpson's diversity was found between patients and healthy controls (P=0.060). Twenty-nine CD8+ CDR3 sequences were shared between patients and controls but appeared highly expressed in patients and within their immunodominant clones.

Genomic DNA was used as template for profiling of TCR beta VDJ combinations and CDR3 sequences. An Illumina HiSeq 2000 was used for TCR repertoire sequencing. In the authors' own workflow: TRBV/TRBJ rearrangement plots, CDR3 size and DJ length profiles, and Simpson's diversity index were used to assess repertoires. The immunodominant clone was defined as the most abundant DNA sequence in deep sequencing data. CDR3 amino acid sequences were screened for sharing across subjects and compared with published repertoires and the VDJdb database. TCRdb reworked the public reads: Q25 trimming with fastp, MiXCR clone assembly, productive beta chains retained. Each CDR3 protein appears once, grouped with its most common genes and DNA. For this entry, the V and J calls and clone size follow TCRdb and not the study's own pipeline. In all, the sample holds 400,000 to 500,000 distinct CDR3 sequences, and 65% to 75% of those were seen once. The top ten clones comprise approximately 4% of the sample.

In this study, sorted CD4+ and CD8+ T cells from the blood of healthy subjects and of severe aplastic anemia patients had their TCR repertoires deep-sequenced. Ficoll-Paque density gradient centrifugation was used to isolate peripheral blood mononuclear cells. Before DNA extraction, CD4+ and CD8+ T cells were sorted by FACS or by magnetic beads. The chain is made from TRBV2 and TRBJ2-2; 7 middle bases align to TRBD2. This clonotype was obtained from a human donor in good health, serving as a control. Material for sequencing was sorted CD4+, CD8+, or CD8+CD57+ T cells (not recorded which) from PBMCs. The CDR3 is CASSPRGGFPGGLFF. DNA sequence: TGTGCCAGCAGCCCGCGGGGAGGGTTCCCCGGGGGGCTGTTTTTT.